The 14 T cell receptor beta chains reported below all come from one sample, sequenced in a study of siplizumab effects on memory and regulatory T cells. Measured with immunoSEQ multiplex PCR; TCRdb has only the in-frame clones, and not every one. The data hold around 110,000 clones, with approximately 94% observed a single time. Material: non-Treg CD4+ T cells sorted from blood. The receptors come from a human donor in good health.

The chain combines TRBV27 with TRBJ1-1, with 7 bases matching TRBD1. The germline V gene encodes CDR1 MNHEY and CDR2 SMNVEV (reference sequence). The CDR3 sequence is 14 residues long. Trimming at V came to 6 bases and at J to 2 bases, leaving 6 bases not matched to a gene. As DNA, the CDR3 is TGTGCCAGCAGCTTACAGGGGCAAAACACTGAAGCTTTCTTT. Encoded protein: CASSLQGQNTEAFF.

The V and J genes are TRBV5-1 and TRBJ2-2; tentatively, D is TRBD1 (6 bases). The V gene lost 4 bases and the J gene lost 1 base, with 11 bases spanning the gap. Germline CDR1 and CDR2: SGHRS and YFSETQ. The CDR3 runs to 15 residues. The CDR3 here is CASSPRTVNTGELFF. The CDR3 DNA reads TGCGCCAGCAGCCCGAGGACAGTGAACACCGGGGAGCTGTTTTTT.

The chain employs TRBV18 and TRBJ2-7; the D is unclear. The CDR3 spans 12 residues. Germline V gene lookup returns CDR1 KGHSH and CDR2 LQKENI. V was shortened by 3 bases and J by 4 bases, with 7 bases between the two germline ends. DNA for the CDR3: TGTGCCAGCTCACCCCGTGAGTACGAGCAGTACTTC. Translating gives CASSPREYEQYF.

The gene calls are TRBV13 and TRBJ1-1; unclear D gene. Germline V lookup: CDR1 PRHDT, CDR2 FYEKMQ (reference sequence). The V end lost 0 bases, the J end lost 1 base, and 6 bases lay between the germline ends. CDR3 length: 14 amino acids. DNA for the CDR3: TGTGCCAGCAGCTTAGGTCGGACGAACACTGAAGCTTTCTTT. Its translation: CASSLGRTNTEAFF.

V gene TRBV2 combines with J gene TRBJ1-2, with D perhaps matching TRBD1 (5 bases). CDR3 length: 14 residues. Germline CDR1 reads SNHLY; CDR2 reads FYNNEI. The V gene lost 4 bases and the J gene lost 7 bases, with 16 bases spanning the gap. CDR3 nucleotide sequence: TGTGCCAGCAGTGTTACAGGAGCCCCAGGTGGCTACACCTTC. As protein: CASSVTGAPGGYTF.

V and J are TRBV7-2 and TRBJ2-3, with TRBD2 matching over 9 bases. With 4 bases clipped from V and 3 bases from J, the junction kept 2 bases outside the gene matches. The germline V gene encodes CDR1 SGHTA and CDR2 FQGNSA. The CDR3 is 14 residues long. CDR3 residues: CASSSTSGTDTQYF. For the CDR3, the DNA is TGTGCCAGCAGCTCGACTAGCGGAACAGATACGCAGTATTTT.

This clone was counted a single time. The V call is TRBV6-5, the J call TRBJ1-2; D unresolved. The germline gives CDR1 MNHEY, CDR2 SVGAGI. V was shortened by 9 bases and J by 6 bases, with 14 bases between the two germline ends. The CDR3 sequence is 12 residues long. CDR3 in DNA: TGTGCCAGTAAGGACCCACTACATGGCTACACCTTC. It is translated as CASKDPLHGYTF.

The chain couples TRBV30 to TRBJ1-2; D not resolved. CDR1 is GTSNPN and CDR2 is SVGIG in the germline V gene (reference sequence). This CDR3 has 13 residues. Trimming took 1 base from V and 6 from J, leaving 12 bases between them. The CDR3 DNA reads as TGTGCCTGGAGTGCGCGGGGAGGTCATGGCTACACCTTC. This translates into CAWSARGGHGYTF.

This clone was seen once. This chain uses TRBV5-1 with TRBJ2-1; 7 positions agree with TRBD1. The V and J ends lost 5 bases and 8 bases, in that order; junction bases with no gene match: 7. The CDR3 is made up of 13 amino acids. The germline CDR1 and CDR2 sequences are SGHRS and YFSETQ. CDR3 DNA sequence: TGCGCCAGCAGGTATACCCAGGGGGATGAGCAGTTCTTC. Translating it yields CASRYTQGDEQFF. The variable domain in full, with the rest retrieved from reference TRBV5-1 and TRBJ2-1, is KAGVTQTPRYLIKTRGQQVTLSCSPISGHRSVSWYQQTPGQGLQFLFEYFSETQRNKGNFPGRFSGRQFSNSRSEMNVSTLELGDSALYLCASRYTQGDEQFFGPGTRLTVL.

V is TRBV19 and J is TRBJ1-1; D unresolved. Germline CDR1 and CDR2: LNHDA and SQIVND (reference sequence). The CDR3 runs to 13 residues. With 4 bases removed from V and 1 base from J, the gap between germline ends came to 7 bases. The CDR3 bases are TGTGCCAGTAGTAGGCGGCCGAACACTGAAGCTTTCTTT. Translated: CASSRRPNTEAFF.

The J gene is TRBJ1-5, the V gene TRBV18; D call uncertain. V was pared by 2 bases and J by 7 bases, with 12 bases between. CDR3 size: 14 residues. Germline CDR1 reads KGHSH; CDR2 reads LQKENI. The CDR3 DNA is TGTGCCAGCTCACCAACATATACCGGACAGCCCCAGCATTTT. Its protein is CASSPTYTGQPQHF. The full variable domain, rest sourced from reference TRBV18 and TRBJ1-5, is NAGVMQNPRHLVRRRGQEARLRCSPMKGHSHVYWYRQLPEEGLKFMVYLQKENIIDESGMPKERFSAEFPKEGPSILRIQQVVRGDSAAYFCASSPTYTGQPQHFGDGTRLSIL.

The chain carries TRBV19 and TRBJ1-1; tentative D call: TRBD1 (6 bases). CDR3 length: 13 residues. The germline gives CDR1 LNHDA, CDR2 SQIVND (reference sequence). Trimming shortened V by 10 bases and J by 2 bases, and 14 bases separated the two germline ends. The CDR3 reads CATYRDPNTEAFF. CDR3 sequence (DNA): TGTGCCACCTACAGGGACCCAAACACTGAAGCTTTCTTT.

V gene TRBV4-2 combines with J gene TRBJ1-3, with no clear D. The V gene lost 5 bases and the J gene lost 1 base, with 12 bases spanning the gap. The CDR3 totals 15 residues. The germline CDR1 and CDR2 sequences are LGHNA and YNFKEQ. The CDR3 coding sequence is TGTGCCAGCAGCTTGTCCTCAACTTCTGGAAACACCATATATTTT. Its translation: CASSLSSTSGNTIYF.

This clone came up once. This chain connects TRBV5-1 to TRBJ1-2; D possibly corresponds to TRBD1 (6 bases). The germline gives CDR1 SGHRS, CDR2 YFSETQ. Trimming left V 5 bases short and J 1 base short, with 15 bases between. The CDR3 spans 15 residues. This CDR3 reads CASRTVTGHNYGYTF. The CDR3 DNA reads TGCGCCAGCAGGACCGTCACAGGGCATAACTATGGCTACACCTTC.